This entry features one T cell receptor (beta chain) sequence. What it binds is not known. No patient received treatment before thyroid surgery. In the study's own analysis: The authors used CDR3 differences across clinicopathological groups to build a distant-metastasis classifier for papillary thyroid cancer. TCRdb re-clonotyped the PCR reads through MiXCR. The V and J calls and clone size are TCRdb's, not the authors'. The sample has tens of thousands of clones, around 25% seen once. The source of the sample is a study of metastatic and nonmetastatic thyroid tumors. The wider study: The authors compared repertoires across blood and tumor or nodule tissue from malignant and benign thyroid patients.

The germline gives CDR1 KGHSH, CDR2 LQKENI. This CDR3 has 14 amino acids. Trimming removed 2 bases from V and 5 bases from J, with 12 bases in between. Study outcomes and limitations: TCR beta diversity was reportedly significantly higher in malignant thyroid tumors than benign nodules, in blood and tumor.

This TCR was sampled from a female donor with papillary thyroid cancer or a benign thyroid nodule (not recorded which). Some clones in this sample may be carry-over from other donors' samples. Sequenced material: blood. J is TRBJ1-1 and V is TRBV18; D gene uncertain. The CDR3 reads CASSPDLVGTEAFF. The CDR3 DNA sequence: TGTGCCAGCTCACCAGATTTGGTTGGGACTGAAGCTTTCTTT.